This TCR beta chain stems from a study of CD8+ T cells in alopecia areata (dated by TCRdb to 2016 to 2019). Concerning the study at large: The study used high-throughput TCRbeta sequencing to examine T cell clonal expansion in alopecia areata, in both the C3H/HeJ mouse model and human patients. In humans, TCRbeta sequencing was performed on scalp tissue and on sorted CD4+ and CD8+ peripheral blood T cells from healthy controls and from patients with patchy or totalis/universalis alopecia areata. Scalp clonality was compared among normal scalp (n=4), patchy alopecia areata scalp (n=8), and alopecia totalis/universalis scalp (n=8). RNA came from the PAXgene miRNA kit for fixed scalp, the miRNeasy kit for PBMCs, and the RNeasy kit for mouse skin. Amplification of TCRbeta CDR3 regions was done by immunoSEQ multiplex PCR using 35 Vbeta forward primers and 13 Jbeta reverse primers. Beyond this particular receptor, the publication reports: Shared TCR sequences between patients were less evident than in mice, which may be partly attributable to HLA diversity in the patient population. Higher clonality and more expanded CD8+ clones were observed in lesional scalp than in normal scalp, particularly in alopecia totalis/universalis, a finding suggestive of antigenic drive. Unlike mouse skin, where gammadelta T cells dominate, normal human skin contains resident alphabeta T cells that get sequenced too, which complicates analysis of the scalp TCR repertoire.

Lesional scalp punch biopsies and peripheral blood were collected from alopecia areata patients. After PBMCs were isolated by density centrifugation and stained for CD3, CD4 and CD8, a FACSAria was used to sort CD4+ and CD8+ T cells. Untreated alopecia areata patients were recruited as part of a multicenter biomarker study. Blood CD8+ T cells from a few biomarker-study patients were further sorted into NKG2D-low and NKG2D-high fractions. About this clone itself: What this receptor recognizes is not known. Base qualities are not provided; no much larger clone lies one nucleotide away.

V is cut by 2 bases and J by 4 bases, and the space between the germline ends is 8 bases. CDR1 LGHNA and CDR2 YSLEER are derived from the germline V gene. Counted from cysteine to phenylalanine, this CDR3 has 14 amino acids. CDR3 DNA only is kept here, 42 bases in frame from base 1. The method was the immunoSEQ multiplex PCR assay. RNA was extracted from all samples and reverse transcribed into cDNA as template for TCR sequencing. SuperScript III was used to make first-strand cDNA, primed with a 2:1 mix of oligo-dT and random hexamers. Amplification bias was assessed with a synthetic immune receptor repertoire, and residual bias was removed computationally. In the source study's methods: Raw reads were preprocessed to remove errors, and CDR3 was defined according to IMGT conventions as the region from the conserved cysteine to phenylalanine. To get clonality, Shannon entropy was normalized by log2 of the number of productive unique TCRs and the result was subtracted from 1. Whether scalp clones were CD4 or CD8 was inferred by matching scalp TCRbeta sequences against CD4 and CD8 repertoires sorted from blood. Sourced from immuneACCESS, this table was stored by TCRdb with only in-frame sequences that have V and J called. A share of the clones is absent; for the studies checked, an unresolved V gene accounts for under half, and the remainder has no known explanation. The V and J calls and clone size were taken over from that table, and D and trimming were inferred from the DNA. The sample table contains 30,000 to 35,000 clones; only one count was recorded for 55% of them. The top ten clonotypes cover roughly 37% of the sample.

This chain is built from TRBV4-3 and TRBJ2-2, with no reliable assignment of the D segment. The sequence came from a human donor with alopecia areata. The sequencing input was NKG2D-high CD8+ T cells sorted from blood. The meaning of the sample's cell subset or site label: sorted CD8+ NKG2D-high blood T cells. The nucleotide sequence is given as TGCGCCAGCAGCCAACGGTCGGGCACCGGGGAGCTGTTTTTT. Its protein product is CASSQRSGTGELFF.